The 9 T cell receptor beta chains below all came from one sample that was sequenced in a study of cytomegalovirus exposure and HLA in healthy donors. Assay used: immunoSEQ multiplex PCR; TCRdb lists only in-frame clones, some missing. The sample lists approximately 260,000 clones, around 88% occurring once. The sequencing input was PBMCs. All receptors derive from a woman in her twenties or thirties in good health and CMV-seropositive.

This clone was seen a few times. The chain employs TRBV4-1 and TRBJ2-7, with D possibly matching TRBD1 (5 bases). The CDR3 runs to 16 residues. V lost 2 bases and J 0 bases, leaving 14 bases between the germline ends. Per germline, CDR1 MGHRA and CDR2 YSYEKL. The CDR3 sequence: CASSQFDKGASYEQYF. The CDR3 region has the DNA TGCGCCAGCAGCCAATTCGACAAAGGGGCCTCCTACGAGCAGTACTTC.

The V and J genes are TRBV27 and TRBJ1-1; possibly TRBD1 for D (5 bases). Germline CDR1 MNHEY, CDR2 SMNVEV (reference sequence). Trimming took off 6 bases at V and 1 base at J, with 15 bases between the two ends. CDR3 length: 15 amino acids. The CDR3 nucleotides are TGTGCCAGCAGCCGACCAGGGTTTGGGAACACTGAAGCTTTCTTT. Amino acid sequence: CASSRPGFGNTEAFF.

This clone has at least ten counts. This chain links TRBV10-3 with TRBJ2-5; 7 positions agree with TRBD2. The V gene end was trimmed by 4 bases and the J gene end by 3 bases; junction bases not matched to a gene: 5. Germline V CDR1 and CDR2: ENHRY, SYGVKD. This CDR3 comprises 14 residues. CDR3 residues: CAISGEGREETQYF. The CDR3, as DNA: TGTGCCATCAGTGGGGAGGGGCGGGAAGAGACCCAGTACTTC.

This clone was recorded once. The rearrangement joins TRBV5-1 to TRBJ1-1; tentatively, D is TRBD1 (6 bases). Germline CDR1 is SGHRS and CDR2 is YFSETQ. Between the trimmed V and J ends, which lost 2 bases and 4 bases, there was a span of 18 bases. This CDR3 comprises 16 residues. CDR3 amino acids: CASSLKGGQDPTEAFF. CDR3 bases: TGCGCCAGCAGCTTAAAAGGGGGACAAGATCCCACTGAAGCTTTCTTT.

This clone was picked up one time. The genes are TRBV11-2 and TRBJ1-1; D may be TRBD1 (6 bases). The CDR3 is 14 amino acids. The V end lost 2 bases, the J end lost 7 bases, and 14 bases lay between the germline ends. CDR1 and CDR2 from the germline V gene are SGHAT and FQNNGV. The CDR3 coding sequence is TGTGCCAGCAGCTTAATGACAGGTTTAGTTGAAGCTTTCTTT. Protein product: CASSLMTGLVEAFF.

This clone is a singleton in its sample. The chain recombines TRBV5-1 with TRBJ1-1, with D possibly being TRBD1 (5 bases). Trimming removed 2 bases at V and 1 base at J, with 6 bases between. Germline V gene data show CDR1 as SGHRS and CDR2 as YFSETQ. This CDR3 has 13 residues. In nucleotides, the CDR3 is TGCGCCAGCAGCTTCCAGGGGAACACTGAAGCTTTCTTT. Its protein product is CASSFQGNTEAFF.

The chain couples TRBV5-4 to TRBJ2-7; 7 bases are a match to TRBD2. The V gene's germline CDR1 is SGHNT and CDR2 YYREEE (reference sequence). V was pared by 0 bases and J by 9 bases, with 9 bases of the junction left unmatched. The length of the CDR3 is 14 residues. CDR3 DNA sequence: TGTGCCAGCAGCTTGGATGCGGGAGCCAGAGCGCAGTACTTC. Translated, it gives CASSLDAGARAQYF.

The chain recombines TRBV28 with TRBJ2-7; D is unclear. Trimming took 6 bases from V and 3 from J, leaving 9 bases between them. The CDR3 runs 12 residues. The germline V gene encodes CDR1 MDHEN and CDR2 SYDVKM. The CDR3 loop is CASSLNYYEQYF. CDR3 nucleotide sequence: TGTGCCAGCAGCCTCAACTACTACGAGCAGTACTTC. Combining the CDR3 with reference TRBV28 and TRBJ2-7 gives the whole variable domain DVKVTQSSRYLVKRTGEKVFLECVQDMDHENMFWYRQDPGLGLRLIYFSYDVKMKEKGDIPEGYSVSREKKERFSLILESASTNQTSMYLCASSLNYYEQYFGPGTRLTVT.

Comments on this clone: The germline gene is not matched at one end of the junction; a read error may be the cause. The V and J genes are TRBV27 and TRBJ2-7, with 8 bases matching TRBD1. This CDR3 region has 15 residues. CDR1 is MNHEY, CDR2 SMNVEV, per germline (reference sequence). CDR3 loop: CASRLLTGANYEQYF. In DNA, the CDR3 is TGTGCCAGCAGGTTATTGACAGGGGCAAACTACGAGCAGTACTTC.